The 20 T cell receptor beta chains given below trace back to one sample, sequenced in a study of early T cells in non-severe SARS-CoV-2 infection. TCRdb reanalysed the 5' RACE reads using MiXCR and keeps one entry per CDR3 protein. Of 25,000 to 30,000 distinct CDR3 sequences listed, about 4.6% were seen once; the top ten hold roughly 11%. The sample was whole blood. The receptors stem from an adult who was a healthcare worker with PCR-confirmed SARS-CoV-2 infection or an uninfected control (not recorded which).

Ten or more counts support this clonotype. CDR3 DNA: TGCAGCGCAGGGAGGACAGATACGCAGTATTTT. This encodes CSAGRTDTQYF. This rearrangement joins TRBV29-1 to TRBJ2-3, with D perhaps TRBD2 (6 bases). V was trimmed by 7 bases and J by 3 bases, leaving 8 bases between them. This CDR3 contains 11 residues. Germline lookup yields CDR1 SQVTM and CDR2 ANQGSEA.

This clonotype showed up many times. The chain links TRBV20-1 to TRBJ2-3, with TRBD1 identical over 10 bases. This CDR3 comprises 13 residues. Losses at the gene ends were 7 bases for V and 4 bases for J; bases not matched to a gene: 5. Germline V gives CDR1 DFQATT, CDR2 SNEGSKA (reference sequence). In DNA form, the CDR3 reads TGCAGTGTGGGACAGGGGTTGCCAGATACGCAGTATTTT. Protein product: CSVGQGLPDTQYF.

This clonotype occurred many times. The chain couples TRBV5-4 to TRBJ2-3; 15 bases map to TRBD2. V shed 4 bases, J shed 7 bases, and the junction held 7 bases outside the gene matches. Germline V gene lookup returns CDR1 SGHNT and CDR2 YYREEE (reference sequence). The CDR3 covers 16 residues. The CDR3 nucleotides are TGTGCCAGCAGCCGAGGACTAGCGGGAGGGGGTAATACGCAGTATTTT. This sequence encodes CASSRGLAGGGNTQYF.

This clonotype was detected many times. The chain has TRBV20-1 and TRBJ2-4, with D possibly being TRBD2 (5 bases). Germline values: CDR1 DFQATT, CDR2 SNEGSKA (reference sequence). The V gene lost 5 bases and the J gene lost 3 bases, with 17 bases spanning the gap. The CDR3 is 15 residues long. The CDR3, as DNA: TGCAGTGCTCACTCGTGGGAGAAGGGCAAAAACATTCAGTACTTC. Its protein is CSAHSWEKGKNIQYF.

The table lists this clonotype with many counts. The V call is TRBV7-2, the J call TRBJ1-5, with TRBD1 as a possible D gene (5 bases). Germline V lookup: CDR1 SGHTA, CDR2 FQGNSA. Trimming pared 1 base from V and 3 bases from J, leaving 10 bases between. This CDR3 contains 15 residues. CDR3: CASSLVRGDNQPQHF. CDR3 coding DNA: TGTGCCAGCAGCTTAGTACGGGGCGACAATCAGCCCCAGCATTTT.

This clonotype was observed at least ten times. The CDR3 loop is CASSYPEKPPYEQFF. Here the CDR3 DNA reads TGTGCCAGCAGTTACCCCGAGAAGCCTCCGTATGAGCAGTTCTTC. V usage is TRBV6-2 or TRBV6-3 and J usage is TRBJ2-1; no clear D. The germline V gene has CDR1 MNHEY and CDR2 SVGEGT. The CDR3 loop spans 15 amino acids. V was shortened by 2 bases and J by 8 bases, with 16 bases between the two germline ends.

The chain couples TRBV6-2 or TRBV6-3 to TRBJ1-1, with D possibly matching TRBD1 (5 bases). Between the trimmed V and J ends, which lost 2 bases and 3 bases, there was a span of 13 bases. The CDR3 covers 15 residues. Germline loops: CDR1 MNHEY, CDR2 SVGEGT. Here the CDR3 reads CASSYGDGRDTEAFF. The CDR3 DNA is TGTGCCAGCAGTTACGGGGACGGACGAGACACTGAAGCTTTCTTT.

As for this clonotype: A read error may produce the germline difference seen at one junction end. The chain joins TRBV4-1 to TRBJ1-1, with D possibly being TRBD1 (5 bases). This CDR3 comprises 15 residues. The germline V gene encodes CDR1 MGHRA and CDR2 YSYEKL. In DNA, the CDR3 is TGCACCAGCAGCCACCCCGGGGCGCACAACACTGAAGCTTTCTTT. This translates into CTSSHPGAHNTEAFF.

The chain is built from TRBV7-9 and TRBJ2-1; D is unclear. The V end lost 6 bases, the J end lost 10 bases, and 4 bases lay between the germline ends. The CDR3 has 9 residues. Germline V CDR1 and CDR2: SEHNR, FQNEAQ (reference sequence). The CDR3 protein is CASRPEQFF. The CDR3 DNA follows: TGTGCCAGCAGACCGGAGCAGTTCTTC.

The table lists this clonotype with many counts. This chain uses TRBV21-1 with TRBJ2-7; the tabulated D call, TRBD1, remains unverified against the DNA. TRBV21-1 is a recognized pseudogene. The length of the CDR3 is 15 residues. The CDR3 DNA is TGTGCCAGCACGGAAGACGGACAGGTGACCTACGAGCAGTACGTC. It codes for CASTEDGQVTYEQYV.

This clonotype has at least ten counts. One end of the junction varies from germline; a read error may be responsible. The rearrangement joins TRBV7-7 to TRBJ2-7; D possibly corresponds to TRBD1 (6 bases). This CDR3 has 15 amino acids. Per the germline V gene, CDR1 is SSHAT and CDR2 is FNYEAQ (reference sequence). The CDR3 sequence is CASSPRTASPYEQYF. CDR3 coding DNA: TGTGCTAGCAGCCCTCGGACAGCATCACCCTACGAGCAGTACTTC.

This clonotype was observed at least ten times. V is TRBV27 and J is TRBJ2-1, with D tentatively TRBD2 (7 bases). The CDR3 has 16 residues. CDR1 is MNHEY, CDR2 SMNVEV, per germline (reference sequence). Trimming removed 2 bases at V and 5 bases at J, with 16 bases between. In DNA form, the CDR3 reads TGTGCCAGCAGTTTAGGGTACGGCGGGGGCCACAATGAGCAGTTCTTC. It codes for CASSLGYGGGHNEQFF.

The table lists this clonotype with a few counts. This chain uses TRBV4-1 with TRBJ2-3, with 12 bases that match TRBD2. V lost 2 bases to trimming and J lost 2 bases; unmatched junction nucleotides: 5. Germline V gene lookup returns CDR1 MGHRA and CDR2 YSYEKL. The CDR3 is 17 amino acids. The CDR3 region is CASSQSGLAGNTDTQYF. For the CDR3, the DNA is TGCGCCAGCAGCCAAAGCGGACTAGCGGGAAACACAGATACGCAGTATTTT.

This clonotype was detected many times. V gene TRBV18 combines with J gene TRBJ2-1; TRBD1 matches 7 bases. Looked up from germline, CDR1 is KGHSH and CDR2 is LQKENI. This CDR3 contains 15 residues. The junction had 4 bases not matched to a gene; V was cut back by 3 bases and J by 2 bases. CDR3 region: CASSPDRVTYNEQFF. The CDR3 nucleotides are TGTGCCAGCTCACCCGACAGGGTCACCTACAATGAGCAGTTCTTC.

This clonotype was seen at least ten times. V usage is TRBV7-2 and J usage is TRBJ2-2, with 12 bases identical to TRBD2. Looked up from germline, CDR1 is SGHTA and CDR2 is FQGNSA. CDR3 length equals 17 residues. V was pared by 1 base and J by 6 bases, with 6 bases of the junction left unmatched. CDR3 sequence reads: CASSLGLAGARSGELFF. DNA of the CDR3: TGTGCCAGCAGCTTAGGACTAGCGGGGGCGAGATCCGGGGAGCTGTTTTTT.

This clonotype was seen a handful of times. The J gene is TRBJ1-5, the V gene TRBV6-1, with TRBD1 identical over 7 bases. Trimming cost V 6 bases and J 7 bases; bases outside gene matches: 9. The CDR3 is made up of 14 amino acids. Germline V gene data show CDR1 as MNHNS and CDR2 as SASEGT. The CDR3 protein is CASRDAGGGQPQHF. As DNA, the CDR3 is TGTGCCAGCAGGGACGCAGGGGGAGGACAGCCCCAGCATTTT.

The table lists this clonotype with many counts. V is TRBV21-1 and J is TRBJ2-7. TRBV21-1 is annotated as a pseudogene. This CDR3 region has 15 residues. CDR3 region: CASSKMASTVGEQYF. The DNA of the CDR3 is TGTGCCAGCAGCAAAATGGCGAGCACGGTGGGGGAGCAGTACTTC.

This clonotype has at least ten counts. The chain recombines TRBV19 with TRBJ2-2; D is undetermined. CDR1 LNHDA and CDR2 SQIVND come from the germline V gene (reference sequence). The CDR3 extends over 16 amino acids. Deletions cut 4 bases from V and 3 bases from J, with 15 bases between. The CDR3 is CASSNPESLHTGELFF. CDR3 nucleotide sequence: TGTGCCAGTAGTAACCCGGAAAGCCTACACACCGGGGAGCTGTTTTTT.

This clonotype was observed many times. The CDR3 DNA reads as TGCAGTGCCCCTACCGGGACTAGCGGGAGTACTGAGCAGTTCTTC. As protein: CSAPTGTSGSTEQFF. This sequence joins TRBV20-1 and TRBJ2-1; 14 nucleotides line up with TRBD2. J gave up 9 bases and V 6 bases, and 10 bases lay outside the gene matches. Germline values: CDR1 DFQATT, CDR2 SNEGSKA (reference sequence). The CDR3 is 15 residues long.

This clonotype was counted many times. V usage is TRBV29-1 and J usage is TRBJ2-3; D gene unclear. With 4 bases removed from V and 2 bases from J, the gap between germline ends came to 10 bases. Germline-derived CDR1 and CDR2 are SQVTM and ANQGSEA. The CDR3 is made up of 13 amino acids. The CDR3 loop reads CSVAGRVTDTQYF. CDR3 nucleotide sequence: TGCAGCGTTGCTGGTCGCGTCACAGATACGCAGTATTTT.